The table lists the clone carrying this T cell receptor (beta chain) with many counts. CDR3 length: 13 amino acids. V lost 3 bases to trimming and J lost 6 bases, with 12 bases between them. CDR1 and CDR2 from the germline V gene are LGHNA and YSLEER. Enrollment of patients from Seattle took place during active infection, with longitudinal follow-up. These data originate in a study of blood T cell repertoires in COVID-19. Study-level background: Donors in the United States, Italy and Spain gave samples during acute or convalescent COVID-19. Sources were T cells, B-cell-depleted T cells, or PBMCs; the material itself was cDNA or gDNA.

Authors' processing steps: Estimation of nucleated cell counts relied on the amplification of reference gene primers. Here immunoSEQ multiplex PCR was the method, and the copy in TCRdb shows in-frame clones only, minus some. For V, J and clone size, that table is used; D and trimming come from the DNA. This table has 70,000 to 100,000 clones, roughly nine tenths appearing once. This clonotype originated in a woman in her fifties or sixties with COVID-19, enrolled during active disease. The gene calls are TRBV4-3 and TRBJ2-7; D might be TRBD1 (5 bases). The sample comprised peripheral blood. CDR3: CASSQAQGREQYF. Here the CDR3 DNA reads TGCGCCAGCAGCCAGGCTCAGGGTCGCGAGCAGTACTTC.